A selection of T cell receptor beta chains follows, all from one sample in a study of cytomegalovirus exposure and HLA in healthy donors. The assay was immunoSEQ multiplex PCR, and TCRdb's table has in-frame clones only and misses some. The repertoire has about 34,000 clones, around nine tenths of them found once; the top ten carry about 2.9%. The sequenced sample was PBMCs. Receptor source: a boy between 5 and 17 years old in good health and CMV-seronegative. CDR3s leave out the opening cysteine and the closing phenylalanine or tryptophan. The size field is filled for only some rows; it gives once, few, many or a size class.

len	v_gene	j_gene	abundance	CDR3aa
13	TRBV7-6	TRBJ2-7	NA	ASSPLGSGVYEQY
13	TRBV6-5	TRBJ1-1	NA	ASSSRTAMNTEAF
13	TRBV25-1	TRBJ1-4	once	ASSERSSASEKLF
14	TRBV10-3	TRBJ2-1	NA	AISESEGQGWNEQF
16	TRBV4-2	TRBJ1-3	NA	ASSQEPLPIHSGNTIY
14	TRBV5-4	TRBJ2-6	large	ASRDGGPSGANVLT
14	TRBV4-1	NA	NA	ASSQEEARGLVEQY
10	TRBV27	TRBJ2-1	NA	ASSLGGNEQF
11	TRBV7-2	TRBJ2-2	NA	ASSEGVTGELF
12	TRBV15	TRBJ1-5	NA	ATSRGTVPQPQH
10	TRBV7-2	TRBJ2-7	NA	ASSLYSYEQY
13	TRBV18	TRBJ1-1	NA	ASSPPRTPNTEAF
17	TRBV4-1	TRBJ2-1	once	ASSQGVLRRGGIYNEQF
10	TRBV10-1	TRBJ1-2	NA	ASGRLNYGYT
12	TRBV19	TRBJ2-2	NA	ASSIGLNTGELF
13	TRBV4-2	TRBJ2-1	NA	ASSQDELTYNEQF
12	TRBV10-3	TRBJ1-3	NA	AISEDRGGNTIY
15	TRBV12-5	TRBJ2-5	NA	ASGLVLTLDRQETQY
15	TRBV9	TRBJ2-1	NA	ASSSGGGGDTYNEQF
12	TRBV28	TRBJ2-7	NA	ASKDRGGTYEQY
13	TRBV5-4	TRBJ1-2	NA	ASSGDRGQGYGYT
11	TRBV13	TRBJ2-5	once	ASSYLGGETQY
12	TRBV7-8	TRBJ1-5	NA	ASSSQGREQPQH
14	TRBV2	TRBJ2-1	few	ASSDSGAYLGDEQF
13	TRBV11-3	TRBJ2-1	NA	ASSLDGGALDEQF
14	TRBV7-9	TRBJ2-7	once	ASSLGPGTGGHEQY
12	TRBV5-1	TRBJ1-4	NA	ASSLTGGGEKLF
12	TRBV6-5	TRBJ2-1	NA	ASSSPGRYNEQF
10	TRBV1	TRBJ2-3	NA	TSSQRTDTQY
16	TRBV7-9	TRBJ2-1	NA	ASKEWGQGISSYNEQF
15	TRBV14	TRBJ2-7	NA	ASSQKYSGTGLYEQY
13	TRBV6-5	TRBJ1-2	NA	ASSWGTGEHNGYT
13	TRBV6-1	TRBJ2-7	NA	ASNLQENFSYEQY
13	TRBV6-4	TRBJ2-1	NA	ASSDSGQGLNEQF
10	TRBV11-2	TRBJ1-3	NA	ASSPGVNTIY
12	TRBV10-3	TRBJ1-5	NA	ASGKDRANQPQH
13	TRBV7-7	TRBJ2-1	once	ASSVTRGAYNEQF
13	TRBV15	TRBJ2-1	once	ATSRDGTQYNEQF
14	TRBV15	TRBJ1-5	NA	ATKPRRGGEDQPQH
13	TRBV5-6	TRBJ1-6	NA	ASTRGGGGNSPLH
13	TRBV19	TRBJ2-7	NA	ASSIGTGVGSEQY
12	TRBV6-5	TRBJ1-2	NA	ASSYGTVNYGYT
14	TRBV5-1	TRBJ2-5	once	ASSFEGTPVGETQY
13	TRBV4-1	TRBJ2-3	once	ASSQVTGGKDTQY
12	TRBV5-1	TRBJ1-1	NA	ASSFANQNTEAF